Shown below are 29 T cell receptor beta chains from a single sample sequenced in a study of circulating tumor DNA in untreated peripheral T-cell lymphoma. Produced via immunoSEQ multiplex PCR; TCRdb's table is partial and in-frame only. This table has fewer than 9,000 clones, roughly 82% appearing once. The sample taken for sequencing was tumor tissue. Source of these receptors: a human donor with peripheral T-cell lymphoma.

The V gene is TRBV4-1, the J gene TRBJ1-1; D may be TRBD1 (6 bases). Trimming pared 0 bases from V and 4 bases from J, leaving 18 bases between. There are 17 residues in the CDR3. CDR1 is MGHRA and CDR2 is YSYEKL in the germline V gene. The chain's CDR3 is CASSQDSRKGGSTEAFF. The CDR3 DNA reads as TGCGCCAGCAGCCAAGATTCGCGGAAGGGGGGGAGCACTGAAGCTTTCTTT.

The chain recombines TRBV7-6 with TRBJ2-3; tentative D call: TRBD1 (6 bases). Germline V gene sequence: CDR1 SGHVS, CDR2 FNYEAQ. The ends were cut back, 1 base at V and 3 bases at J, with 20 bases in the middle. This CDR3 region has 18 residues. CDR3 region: CASSLEAGQLPTTDTQYF. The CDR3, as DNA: TGTGCCAGCAGCTTAGAGGCCGGACAGCTCCCCACTACAGATACGCAGTATTTT.

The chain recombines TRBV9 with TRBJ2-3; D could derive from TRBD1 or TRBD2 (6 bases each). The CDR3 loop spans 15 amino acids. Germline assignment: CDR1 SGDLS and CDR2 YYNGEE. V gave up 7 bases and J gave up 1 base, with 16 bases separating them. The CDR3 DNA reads TGTGCCAGCGGGGGGAGACAGGTAGGCACAGATACGCAGTATTTT. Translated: CASGGRQVGTDTQYF.

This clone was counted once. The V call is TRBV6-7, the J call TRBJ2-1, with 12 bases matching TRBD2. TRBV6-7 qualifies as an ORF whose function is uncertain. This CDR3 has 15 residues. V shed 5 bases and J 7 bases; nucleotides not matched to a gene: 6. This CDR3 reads CASSLAGGPRNEQFF. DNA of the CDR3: TGTGCCAGCAGTCTAGCGGGGGGGCCAAGAAATGAGCAGTTCTTC.

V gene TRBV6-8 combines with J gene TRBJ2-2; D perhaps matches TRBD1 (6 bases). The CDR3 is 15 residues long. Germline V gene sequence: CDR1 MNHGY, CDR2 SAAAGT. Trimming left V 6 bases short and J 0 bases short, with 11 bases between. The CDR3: CASRQQGANTGELFF. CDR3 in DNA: TGTGCCAGCAGACAACAGGGAGCGAACACCGGGGAGCTGTTTTTT.

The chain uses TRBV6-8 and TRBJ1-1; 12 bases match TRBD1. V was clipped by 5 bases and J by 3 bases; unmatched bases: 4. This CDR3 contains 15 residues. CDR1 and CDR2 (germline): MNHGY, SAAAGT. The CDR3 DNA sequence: TGTGCCAGCAGTAGGGACAGGGGGCGCGACACTGAAGCTTTCTTT. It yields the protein CASSRDRGRDTEAFF.

CDR3 residues: CASSSSRQGNTIYF. In nucleotides, the CDR3 is TGTGCCAGCAGCTCATCCAGACAGGGAAACACCATATATTTT. The gene calls are TRBV11-3 and TRBJ1-3, with D maybe TRBD1 (5 bases). The germline gives CDR1 SGHNT, CDR2 YENEEA. The V end lost 4 bases, the J end lost 4 bases, and 11 bases lay between the germline ends. CDR3 length equals 14 residues.

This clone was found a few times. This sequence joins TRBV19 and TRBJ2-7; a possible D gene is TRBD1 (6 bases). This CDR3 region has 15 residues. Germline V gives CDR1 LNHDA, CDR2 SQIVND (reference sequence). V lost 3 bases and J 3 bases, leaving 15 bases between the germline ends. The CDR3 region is CASSIFRDTLYEQYF. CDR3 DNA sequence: TGTGCCAGTAGTATTTTCCGGGACACCCTCTACGAGCAGTACTTC.

CDR3 nucleotide sequence: TGTGCCAGCAGTTACCGAATTGCAACTAATGAAAAACTGTTTTTT. Translation gives CASSYRIATNEKLFF. The gene calls are TRBV6-8 and TRBJ1-4, with D unclear. The CDR3 extends over 15 amino acids. Trimming took 2 bases from V and 0 from J, leaving 7 bases between them. CDR1 MNHGY and CDR2 SAAAGT come from the germline V gene.

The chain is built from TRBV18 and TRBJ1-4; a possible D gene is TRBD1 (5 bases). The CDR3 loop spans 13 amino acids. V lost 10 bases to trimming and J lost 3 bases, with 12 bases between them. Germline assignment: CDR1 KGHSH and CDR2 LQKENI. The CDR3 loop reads CATTRGANEKLFF. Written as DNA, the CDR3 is TGTGCCACCACACGGGGGGCTAATGAAAAACTGTTTTTT.

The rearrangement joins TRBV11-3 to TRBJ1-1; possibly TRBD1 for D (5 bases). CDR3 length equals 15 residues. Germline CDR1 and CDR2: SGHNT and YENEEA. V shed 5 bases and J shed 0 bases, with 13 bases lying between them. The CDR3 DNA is TGTGCCAGCAGCCCCTCGGGACTAATGAACACTGAAGCTTTCTTT. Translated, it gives CASSPSGLMNTEAFF.

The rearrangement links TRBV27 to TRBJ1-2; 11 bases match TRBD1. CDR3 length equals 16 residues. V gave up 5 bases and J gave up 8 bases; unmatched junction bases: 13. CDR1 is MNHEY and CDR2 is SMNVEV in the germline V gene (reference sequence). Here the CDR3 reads CASSIGRGTGGNGYTF. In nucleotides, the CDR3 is TGTGCCAGCAGTATCGGGCGGGGGACAGGGGGTAACGGCTACACCTTC.

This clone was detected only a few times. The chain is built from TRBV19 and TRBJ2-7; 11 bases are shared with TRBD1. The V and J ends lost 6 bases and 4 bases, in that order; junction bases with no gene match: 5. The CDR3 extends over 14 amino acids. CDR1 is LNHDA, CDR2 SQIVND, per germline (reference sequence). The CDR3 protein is CASSPDRGQYEQYF. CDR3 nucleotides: TGTGCCAGTAGCCCGGACAGGGGGCAATACGAGCAGTACTTC.

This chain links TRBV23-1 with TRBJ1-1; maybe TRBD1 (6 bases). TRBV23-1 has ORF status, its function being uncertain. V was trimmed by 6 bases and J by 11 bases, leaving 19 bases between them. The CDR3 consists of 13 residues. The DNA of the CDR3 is TGCGCCAGCAGCTTAGCGAACAGGGATTATGCTTTCTTT. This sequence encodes CASSLANRDYAFF.

The CDR3 DNA sequence: TGCAGCGTCGCCGACAGGTCGGGTCAGCCCCAGCATTTT. It encodes CSVADRSGQPQHF. The chain is built from TRBV29-1 and TRBJ1-5; a weak D match, TRBD1 (6 bases). CDR3 size: 13 residues. Germline values: CDR1 SQVTM, CDR2 ANQGSEA. Trimming pared 6 bases from V and 6 bases from J, leaving 15 bases between.

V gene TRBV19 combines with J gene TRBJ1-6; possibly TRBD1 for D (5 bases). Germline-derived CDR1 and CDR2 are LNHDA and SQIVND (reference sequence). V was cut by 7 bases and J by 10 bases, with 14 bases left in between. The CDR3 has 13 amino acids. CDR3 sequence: CASNNKGESPLHF. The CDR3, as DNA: TGTGCCAGTAATAATAAAGGGGAATCACCCCTCCACTTT.

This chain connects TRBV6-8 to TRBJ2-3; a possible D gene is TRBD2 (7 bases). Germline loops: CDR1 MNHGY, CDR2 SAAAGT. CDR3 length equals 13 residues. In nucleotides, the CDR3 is TGTGCTACGCTAGGGGGGGCTACAGATACGCAGTATTTT. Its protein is CATLGGATDTQYF.

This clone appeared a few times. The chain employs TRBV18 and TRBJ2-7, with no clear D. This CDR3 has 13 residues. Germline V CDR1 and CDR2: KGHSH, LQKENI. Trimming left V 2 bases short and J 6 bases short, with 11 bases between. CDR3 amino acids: CASSPETSGEQYF. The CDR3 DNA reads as TGTGCCAGCTCACCAGAGACCTCCGGCGAGCAGTACTTC.

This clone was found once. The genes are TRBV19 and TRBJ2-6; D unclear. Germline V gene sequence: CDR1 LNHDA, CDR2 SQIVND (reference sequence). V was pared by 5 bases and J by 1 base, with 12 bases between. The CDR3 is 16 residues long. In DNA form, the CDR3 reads TGTGCCAGTAGTTTACAAGGCGTATCTGGGGCCAACGTCCTGACTTTC. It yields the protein CASSLQGVSGANVLTF.

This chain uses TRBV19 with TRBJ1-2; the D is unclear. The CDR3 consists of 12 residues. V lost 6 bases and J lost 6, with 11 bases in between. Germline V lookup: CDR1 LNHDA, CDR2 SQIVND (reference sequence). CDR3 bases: TGTGCCAGTAGAACGGGGATCCATGGCTACACCTTC. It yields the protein CASRTGIHGYTF. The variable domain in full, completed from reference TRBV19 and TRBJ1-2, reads DGGITQSPKYLFRKEGQNVTLSCEQNLNHDAMYWYRQDPGQGLRLIYYSQIVNDFQKGDIAEGYSVSREKKESFPLTVTSAQKNPTAFYLCASRTGIHGYTFGSGTRLTVV.

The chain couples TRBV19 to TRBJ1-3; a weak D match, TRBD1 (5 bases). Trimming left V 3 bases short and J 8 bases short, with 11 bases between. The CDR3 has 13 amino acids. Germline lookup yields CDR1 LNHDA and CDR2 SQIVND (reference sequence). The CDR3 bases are TGTGCCAGTAGTATTGTCGCGGGGGACACCATATATTTT. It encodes CASSIVAGDTIYF.

Here the CDR3 reads CASSWAGRESPLHF. CDR3 DNA: TGTGCCAGCAGCTGGGCTGGACGCGAATCACCCCTCCACTTT. J is TRBJ1-6 and V is TRBV7-8, with D unclear. Germline lookup yields CDR1 SGHVS and CDR2 FQNEAQ. Between the trimmed V and J ends, which lost 4 bases and 10 bases, there was a span of 14 bases. The CDR3 sequence is 14 residues long.

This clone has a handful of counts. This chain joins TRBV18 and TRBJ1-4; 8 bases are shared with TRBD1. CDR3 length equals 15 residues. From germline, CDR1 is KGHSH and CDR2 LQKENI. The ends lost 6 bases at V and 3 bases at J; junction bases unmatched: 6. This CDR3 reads CASSLTTGANEKLFF. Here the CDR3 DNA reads TGTGCCAGCTCCCTGACGACAGGGGCTAATGAAAAACTGTTTTTT.

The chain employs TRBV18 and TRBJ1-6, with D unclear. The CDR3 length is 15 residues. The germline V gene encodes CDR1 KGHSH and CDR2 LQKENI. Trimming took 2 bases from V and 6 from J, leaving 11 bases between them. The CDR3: CASSPSRNSNSPLHF. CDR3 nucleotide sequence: TGTGCCAGCTCACCATCCAGGAATAGTAATTCACCCCTCCACTTT.

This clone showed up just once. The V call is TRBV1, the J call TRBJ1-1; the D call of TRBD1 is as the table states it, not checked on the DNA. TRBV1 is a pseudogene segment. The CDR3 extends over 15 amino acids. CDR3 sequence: CASSQTGQPNTEAFF. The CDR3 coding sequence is TGCGCCAGCAGCCAAACAGGGCAGCCTAACACTGAAGCTTTCTTT.

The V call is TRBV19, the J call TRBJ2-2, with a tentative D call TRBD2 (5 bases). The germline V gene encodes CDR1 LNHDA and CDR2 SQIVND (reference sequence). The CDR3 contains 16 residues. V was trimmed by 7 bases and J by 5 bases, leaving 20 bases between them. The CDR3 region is CASNPWTGVGTGELFF. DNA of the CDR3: TGTGCCAGTAACCCCTGGACTGGGGTCGGTACCGGGGAGCTGTTTTTT. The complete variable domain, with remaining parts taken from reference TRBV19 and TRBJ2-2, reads DGGITQSPKYLFRKEGQNVTLSCEQNLNHDAMYWYRQDPGQGLRLIYYSQIVNDFQKGDIAEGYSVSREKKESFPLTVTSAQKNPTAFYLCASNPWTGVGTGELFFGEGSRLTVL.

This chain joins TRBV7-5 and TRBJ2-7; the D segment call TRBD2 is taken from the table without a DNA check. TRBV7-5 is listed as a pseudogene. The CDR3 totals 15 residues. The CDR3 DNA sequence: TGTGCCAGCAGCTTAGCTCCCGCGGGGGCGGGAGAGCAGTACTTC. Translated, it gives CASSLAPAGAGEQYF.

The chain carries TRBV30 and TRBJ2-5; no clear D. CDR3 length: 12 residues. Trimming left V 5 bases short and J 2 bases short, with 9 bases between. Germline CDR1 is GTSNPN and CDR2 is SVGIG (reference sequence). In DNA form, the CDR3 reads TGTGCCTGGTGGGCGTCTCAAGAGACCCAGTACTTC. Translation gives CAWWASQETQYF.

The CDR3 loop reads CASMRTANYGYTF. CDR3 DNA: TGTGCCAGTATGAGGACAGCTAACTATGGCTACACCTTC. The V call is TRBV19, the J call TRBJ1-2; possibly TRBD1 for D (6 bases). This CDR3 has 13 amino acids. Germline lookup yields CDR1 LNHDA and CDR2 SQIVND (reference sequence). Between the trimmed V and J ends, which lost 7 bases and 0 bases, there was a span of 9 bases.